These 21 T cell receptor beta chains came from one sample sequenced in a study of spatial heterogeneity in lung cancer. Study findings and constraints: It was found that expanded intratumoral alpha and beta TCR counts tracked tumor mutation counts.

Noted time point: sample taken at primary tumor resection. From the 5' RACE reads, TCRdb called clonotypes with MiXCR, one entry per CDR3 protein. The sample lists 9,500 to 12,000 distinct CDR3 sequences, more than 14% occurring once. For these receptors, no antigen is known. This sample comprised lung tumor tissue, obtained at surgery. All receptors derive from a male donor with early-stage non-small cell lung cancer.

This clonotype has just a few counts. This rearrangement joins TRBV11-3 to TRBJ2-3; no clear D gene. The germline V gene encodes CDR1 SGHNT and CDR2 YENEEA. This CDR3 contains 15 residues. V lost 1 base and J 0 bases, leaving 8 bases between the germline ends. CDR3 nucleotide sequence: TGTGCCAGCAGCTTAGGCCTGCAAAGCACAGATACGCAGTATTTT. Residues: CASSLGLQSTDTQYF.

The V call is TRBV5-6, the J call TRBJ2-7; no definite D call. V was clipped by 4 bases and J by 6 bases, with 14 bases between them. The CDR3 extends over 13 amino acids. Per germline, CDR1 SGHDT and CDR2 YYEEEE. CDR3 nucleotide sequence: TGTGCCAGCAGCCTCCGTCCCTACAGCGAGCAGTACTTC. It is translated as CASSLRPYSEQYF.

This clonotype was seen repeatedly, ten times or more. The J gene is TRBJ2-7, the V gene TRBV20-1, with D perhaps matching TRBD2 (6 bases). V lost 3 bases and J 0 bases, leaving 6 bases between the germline ends. Germline assignment: CDR1 DFQATT and CDR2 SNEGSKA (reference sequence). The CDR3 sequence is 12 residues long. CDR3 coding DNA: TGCAGTGCTAGCGGGAGCTCCTACGAGCAGTACTTC. Its translation is CSASGSSYEQYF.

This clonotype was seen repeatedly, ten times or more. The chain uses TRBV6-5 and TRBJ2-5, with TRBD1 identical over 11 bases. The CDR3 contains 16 residues. Germline CDR1 MNHEY, CDR2 SVGAGI. Trimming cost V 2 bases and J 4 bases; bases outside gene matches: 6. In DNA, the CDR3 is TGTGCCAGCAGTTACCGTAAGGGACAGGGGGGAGAGACCCAGTACTTC. This encodes CASSYRKGQGGETQYF.

The V call is TRBV20-1, the J call TRBJ2-3, with TRBD2 matching 7 bases. Per germline, CDR1 DFQATT and CDR2 SNEGSKA (reference sequence). Trimming cost V 4 bases and J 4 bases; bases outside gene matches: 11. The CDR3 is 15 residues long. The CDR3 loop reads CSAMGGLHRPDTQYF. In nucleotides, the CDR3 is TGCAGTGCTATGGGGGGACTACATCGGCCAGATACGCAGTATTTT.

This clonotype was detected once. The chain combines TRBV2 with TRBJ2-3, with 11 bases that match TRBD2. Germline CDR1 is SNHLY and CDR2 is FYNNEI. The CDR3 covers 15 residues. V lost 6 bases to trimming and J lost 6 bases; unmatched junction nucleotides: 8. In DNA, the CDR3 is TGTGCCAGCAGGGGGGGACTAGCGGCCGCGGATACGCAGTATTTT. Translating gives CASRGGLAAADTQYF.

This clonotype was counted many times. The chain joins TRBV9 to TRBJ1-5, with D perhaps matching TRBD1 (6 bases). The CDR3 spans 15 residues. The V end was cut by 0 bases, the J end by 6 bases, with 13 bases between. CDR1 and CDR2 (germline): SGDLS, YYNGEE. CDR3 sequence reads: CASSVGSGGGQPQHF. DNA for the CDR3: TGTGCCAGCAGCGTAGGGTCGGGAGGGGGTCAGCCCCAGCATTTT.

In DNA, the CDR3 is TGTGCCAGTAAGCCACCCCGCGGAGGGAACACTGAAGCTTTCTTT. Its protein is CASKPPRGGNTEAFF. The chain links TRBV6-5 to TRBJ1-1; no clear D gene. The CDR3 loop spans 15 amino acids. The germline V and J ends were trimmed by 9 bases and 1 base, with 18 bases remaining between them. In germline, CDR1 is MNHEY, CDR2 SVGAGI.

This clonotype turned up a few times. The chain combines TRBV28 with TRBJ2-7, with 7 nucleotides matching TRBD1. CDR3 length equals 14 residues. With 6 bases clipped from V and 3 bases from J, the junction kept 8 bases outside the gene matches. Germline V gives CDR1 MDHEN, CDR2 SYDVKM. The CDR3 loop reads CASSQYRGNYEQYF. Written as DNA, the CDR3 is TGTGCCAGCAGCCAATACAGGGGAAACTACGAGCAGTACTTC.

Written as DNA, the CDR3 is TGTGCCAGCAGGGCCGGGACTAGCAGGGCAGATACGCAGTATTTT. Its protein is CASRAGTSRADTQYF. The J gene is TRBJ2-3, the V gene TRBV5-4, with 9 positions matching TRBD2. The ends lost 5 bases at V and 4 bases at J; junction bases unmatched: 8. The germline V gene has CDR1 SGHNT and CDR2 YYREEE (reference sequence). This CDR3 has 15 residues.

Within the sample, this clonotype is large. The chain joins TRBV7-2 to TRBJ2-7, with a tentative D call TRBD2 (5 bases). Per germline, CDR1 SGHTA and CDR2 FQGNSA. The CDR3 is made up of 15 amino acids. Trimming took off 5 bases at V and 0 bases at J, with 14 bases between the two ends. CDR3 nucleotide sequence: TGTGCCAGCAGCCTAGGACTCATTTCCTCCTACGAGCAGTACTTC. Its translation: CASSLGLISSYEQYF.

In its sample, this clonotype was seen many times. The chain links TRBV5-1 to TRBJ2-5, with 7 bases that match TRBD2. Germline CDR1 SGHRS, CDR2 YFSETQ. V dropped 2 bases and J dropped 2; count of bases not matched to a gene: 3. The CDR3 consists of 14 residues. CDR3 region: CASSLAGPQETQYF. CDR3 in DNA: TGCGCCAGCAGCTTAGCGGGACCTCAAGAGACCCAGTACTTC.

This clonotype was detected many times. The J gene is TRBJ1-5, the V gene TRBV7-2, with 7 bases that match TRBD1. Germline V gene lookup returns CDR1 SGHTA and CDR2 FQGNSA. Trimming cost V 4 bases and J 6 bases; bases outside gene matches: 9. The CDR3 runs to 15 residues. CDR3 sequence reads: CASSYSGTAPQPQHF. CDR3 coding DNA: TGTGCCAGCAGCTATTCCGGGACAGCCCCTCAGCCCCAGCATTTT. Complete variable domain (other parts from reference TRBV7-2 and TRBJ1-5): GAGVSQSPSNKVTEKGKDVELRCDPISGHTALYWYRQSLGQGLEFLIYFQGNSAPDKSGLPSDRFSAERTGGSVSTLTIQRTQQEDSAVYLCASSYSGTAPQPQHFGDGTRLSIL.

This clonotype was seen many times. The chain has TRBV7-2 and TRBJ2-7; the D is unclear. Germline V gene data show CDR1 as SGHTA and CDR2 as FQGNSA. CDR3 length: 14 amino acids. V lost 5 bases, J lost 0 bases, and 11 bases lay in between. CDR3 nucleotides: TGTGCCAGCAGCCTGTCACAGAGCTCCTACGAGCAGTACTTC. Amino acid sequence: CASSLSQSSYEQYF. The whole variable domain, filled in from reference TRBV7-2 and TRBJ2-7, reads GAGVSQSPSNKVTEKGKDVELRCDPISGHTALYWYRQSLGQGLEFLIYFQGNSAPDKSGLPSDRFSAERTGGSVSTLTIQRTQQEDSAVYLCASSLSQSSYEQYFGPGTRLTVT.

This clonotype was observed a few times. V and J are TRBV3-1 and TRBJ1-1, with D unclear. The CDR3 length is 13 residues. V lost 6 bases to trimming and J lost 1 base, with 9 bases between them. CDR1 is LGHDT and CDR2 is YNNKEL in the germline V gene (reference sequence). CDR3 sequence (DNA): TGTGCCAGCAGTTCGACACGGAACACTGAAGCTTTCTTT. This codes for CASSSTRNTEAFF.

The V and J genes are TRBV4-2 and TRBJ2-7, with 12 bases identical to TRBD2. The V gene's germline CDR1 is LGHNA and CDR2 YNFKEQ. The CDR3 spans 18 residues. Trimming took 2 bases from V and 2 from J; bases not matched to a gene: 10. As DNA, the CDR3 is TGTGCCAGCAGCCAACCTACTGAGACTAGCGGGAGCCCCTACGAGCAGTACGTC. Residues: CASSQPTETSGSPYEQYV.

In its sample, this clonotype was seen many times. The chain couples TRBV10-2 to TRBJ2-5, with unresolved D. The CDR3 extends over 15 amino acids. CDR1 WSHSY and CDR2 SAAADI come from the germline V gene. The V and J ends lost 2 bases and 5 bases respectively, with 15 bases between them. This chain's CDR3 is CASSEDPVDPETQYF. In nucleotides, the CDR3 is TGCGCCAGCAGTGAGGACCCTGTGGATCCTGAGACCCAGTACTTC.

There are many counts of this clonotype. This chain joins TRBV29-1 and TRBJ1-5; the match to TRBD1 covers 8 bases. Germline assignment: CDR1 SQVTM and CDR2 ANQGSEA. The CDR3 is made up of 15 amino acids. V trimming: 6 bases; J trimming: 3 bases; junction bases outside the gene matches: 10. The CDR3 DNA reads as TGCAGCGTCCTAATTTCAGGGGGCCCCAATCAGCCCCAGCATTTT. Protein sequence: CSVLISGGPNQPQHF.

This clonotype was observed at least ten times. The rearrangement links TRBV15 to TRBJ2-1; D remains unclear. The germline V gene has CDR1 LNHNV and CDR2 YYDKDF (reference sequence). The ends were cut back, 1 base at V and 0 bases at J, with 13 bases in the middle. The CDR3 sequence is 17 residues long. CDR3 region: CATSRVPGFSSYNEQFF. The CDR3 DNA follows: TGTGCCACCAGCAGAGTTCCCGGGTTTAGCTCCTACAATGAGCAGTTCTTC.

This clonotype was seen at least ten times. J is TRBJ2-1 and V is TRBV28; TRBD1 agrees at 10 bases. Germline-derived CDR1 and CDR2 are MDHEN and SYDVKM. J lost 2 bases, V lost 6 bases, and 4 bases had no gene match. This CDR3 comprises 15 residues. The CDR3 protein is CASRHGTGAYNEQFF. For the CDR3, the DNA is TGTGCCAGCAGGCACGGGACAGGGGCCTACAATGAGCAGTTCTTC.

V gene TRBV27 combines with J gene TRBJ2-5; D uncertain. Between the trimmed V and J ends, which lost 5 bases and 0 bases, there was a span of 10 bases. The CDR3 has 14 residues. Germline V gene sequence: CDR1 MNHEY, CDR2 SMNVEV (reference sequence). CDR3 DNA: TGTGCCAGCAGTCCCTCGGCTTACCAAGAGACCCAGTACTTC. Amino acids: CASSPSAYQETQYF.